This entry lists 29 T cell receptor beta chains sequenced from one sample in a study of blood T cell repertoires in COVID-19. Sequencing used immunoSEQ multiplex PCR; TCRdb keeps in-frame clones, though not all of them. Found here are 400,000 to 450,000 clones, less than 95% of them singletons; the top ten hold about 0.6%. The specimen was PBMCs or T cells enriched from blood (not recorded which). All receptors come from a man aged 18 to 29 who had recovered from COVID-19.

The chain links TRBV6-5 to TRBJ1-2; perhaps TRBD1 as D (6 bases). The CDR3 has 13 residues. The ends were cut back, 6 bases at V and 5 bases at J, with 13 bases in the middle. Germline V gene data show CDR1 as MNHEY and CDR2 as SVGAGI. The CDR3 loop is CASRLTGLYGYTF. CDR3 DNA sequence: TGTGCCAGCAGGCTCACAGGGTTATATGGCTACACCTTC.

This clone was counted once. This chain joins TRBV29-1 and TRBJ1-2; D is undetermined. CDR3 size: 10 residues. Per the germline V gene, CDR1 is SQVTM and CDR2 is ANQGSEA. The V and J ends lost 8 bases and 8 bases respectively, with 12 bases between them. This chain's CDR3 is CSYYHRGYTF. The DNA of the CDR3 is TGCAGCTATTATCACCGGGGCTACACCTTC.

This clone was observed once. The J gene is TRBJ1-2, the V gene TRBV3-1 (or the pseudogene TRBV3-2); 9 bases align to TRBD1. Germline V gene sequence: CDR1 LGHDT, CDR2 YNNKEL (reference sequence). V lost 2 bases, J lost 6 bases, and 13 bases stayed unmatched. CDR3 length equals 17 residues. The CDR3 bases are TGTGCCAGCAGCCAAAGTCTTATGGTTGGACAGGGGCATGGCTACACCTTC. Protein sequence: CASSQSLMVGQGHGYTF.

The CDR3 DNA is TGTGCCAGCAGCCAGGCAGGGGGACCGAACACTGAAGCTTTCTTT. Protein sequence: CASSQAGGPNTEAFF. V and J are TRBV3-1 (or the pseudogene TRBV3-2) and TRBJ1-1; TRBD1 aligns across 7 bases. The CDR3 is 15 amino acids. J lost 1 base, V lost 3 bases, and 5 bases had no gene match. Looked up from germline, CDR1 is LGHDT and CDR2 is YNNKEL (reference sequence).

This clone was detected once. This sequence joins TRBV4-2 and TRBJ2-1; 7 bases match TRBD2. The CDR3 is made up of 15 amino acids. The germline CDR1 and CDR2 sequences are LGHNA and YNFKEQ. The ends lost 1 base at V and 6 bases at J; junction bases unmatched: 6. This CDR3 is CASSQAGGVGNEQFF. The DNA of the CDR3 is TGTGCCAGCAGCCAAGCGGGAGGAGTGGGCAATGAGCAGTTCTTC.

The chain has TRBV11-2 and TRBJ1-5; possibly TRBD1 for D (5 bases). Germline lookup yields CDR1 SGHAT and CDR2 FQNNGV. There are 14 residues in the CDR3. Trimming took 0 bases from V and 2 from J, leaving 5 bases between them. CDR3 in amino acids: CASSLEGGNQPQHF. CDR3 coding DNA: TGTGCCAGCAGCTTAGAAGGGGGCAATCAGCCCCAGCATTTT.

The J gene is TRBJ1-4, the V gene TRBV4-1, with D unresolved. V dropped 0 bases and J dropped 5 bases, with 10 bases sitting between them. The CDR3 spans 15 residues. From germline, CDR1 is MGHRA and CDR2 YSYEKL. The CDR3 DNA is TGCGCCAGCAGCCAAGACGACACCTTAAATGAAAAACTGTTTTTT. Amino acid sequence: CASSQDDTLNEKLFF.

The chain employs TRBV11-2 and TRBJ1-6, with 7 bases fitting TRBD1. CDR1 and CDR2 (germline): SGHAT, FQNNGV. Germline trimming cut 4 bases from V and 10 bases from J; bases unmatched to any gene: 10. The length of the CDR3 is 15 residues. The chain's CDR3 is CASSSVTGRESPLHF. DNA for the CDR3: TGTGCCAGCAGCTCGGTGACAGGGAGAGAGTCACCCCTCCACTTT.

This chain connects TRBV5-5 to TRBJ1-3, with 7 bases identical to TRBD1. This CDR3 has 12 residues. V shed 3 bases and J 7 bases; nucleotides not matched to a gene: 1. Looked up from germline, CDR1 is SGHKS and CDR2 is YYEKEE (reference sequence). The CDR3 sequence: CASSSRGNTIYF. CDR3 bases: TGTGCCAGCAGCTCCAGGGGGAACACCATATATTTT. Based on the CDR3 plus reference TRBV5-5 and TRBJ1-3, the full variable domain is DAGVTQSPTHLIKTRGQQVTLRCSPISGHKSVSWYQQVLGQGPQFIFQYYEKEERGRGNFPDRFSARQFPNYSSELNVNALLLGDSALYLCASSSRGNTIYFGEGSWLTVV.

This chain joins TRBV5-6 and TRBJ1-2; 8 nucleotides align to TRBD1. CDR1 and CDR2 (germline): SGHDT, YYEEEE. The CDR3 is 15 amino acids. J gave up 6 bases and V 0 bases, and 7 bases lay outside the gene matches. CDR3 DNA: TGTGCCAGCAGCTTGGCCTCAGGGGGCGCCGATGGCTACACCTTC. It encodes CASSLASGGADGYTF.

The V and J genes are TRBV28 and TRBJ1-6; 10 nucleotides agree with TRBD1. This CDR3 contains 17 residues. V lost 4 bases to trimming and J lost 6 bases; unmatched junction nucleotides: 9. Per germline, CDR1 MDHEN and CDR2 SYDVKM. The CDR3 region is CASSSLTGTGANSPLHF. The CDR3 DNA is TGTGCCAGCAGTTCCCTCACCGGGACAGGGGCTAATTCACCCCTCCACTTT.

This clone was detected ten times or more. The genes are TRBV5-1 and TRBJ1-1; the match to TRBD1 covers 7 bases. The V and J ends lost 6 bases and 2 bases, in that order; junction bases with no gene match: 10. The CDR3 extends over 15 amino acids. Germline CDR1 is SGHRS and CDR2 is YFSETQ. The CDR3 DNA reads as TGCGCCAGCAAACACCATGGACAGGCAAACACTGAAGCTTTCTTT. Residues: CASKHHGQANTEAFF.

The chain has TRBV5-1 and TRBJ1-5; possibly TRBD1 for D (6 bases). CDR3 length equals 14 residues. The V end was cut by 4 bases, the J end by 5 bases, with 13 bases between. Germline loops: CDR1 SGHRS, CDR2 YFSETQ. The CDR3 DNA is TGCGCCAGCAGCAAGGACAGTTCAGATCAGCCCCAGCATTTT. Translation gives CASSKDSSDQPQHF.

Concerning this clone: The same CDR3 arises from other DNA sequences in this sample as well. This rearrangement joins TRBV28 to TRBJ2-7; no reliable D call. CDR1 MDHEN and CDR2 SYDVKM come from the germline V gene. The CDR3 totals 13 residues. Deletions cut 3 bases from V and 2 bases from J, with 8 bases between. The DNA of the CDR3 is TGTGCCAGCAGTTTTCGGCTAGCCTACGAGCAGTACTTC. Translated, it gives CASSFRLAYEQYF.

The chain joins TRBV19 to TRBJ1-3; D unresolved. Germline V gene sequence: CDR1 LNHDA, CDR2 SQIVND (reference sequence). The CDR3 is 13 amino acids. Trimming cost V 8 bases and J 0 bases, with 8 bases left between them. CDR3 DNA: TGTGCCAGTGCAGGCAGCTCTGGAAACACCATATATTTT. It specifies CASAGSSGNTIYF.

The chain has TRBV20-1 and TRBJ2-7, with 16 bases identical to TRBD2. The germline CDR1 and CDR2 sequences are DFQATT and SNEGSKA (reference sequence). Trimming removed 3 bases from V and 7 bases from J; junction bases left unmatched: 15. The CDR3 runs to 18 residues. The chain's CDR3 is CSASVPGTSGRAIFEQYF. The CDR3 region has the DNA TGCAGTGCTAGTGTCCCCGGGACTAGCGGGAGGGCCATTTTTGAGCAGTACTTC.

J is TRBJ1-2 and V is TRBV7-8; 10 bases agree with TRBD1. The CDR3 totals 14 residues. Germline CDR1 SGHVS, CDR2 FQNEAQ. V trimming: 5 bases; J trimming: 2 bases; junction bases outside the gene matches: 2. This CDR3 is CASSRQGANYGYTF. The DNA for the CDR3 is TGTGCCAGCAGCCGACAGGGGGCAAACTATGGCTACACCTTC.

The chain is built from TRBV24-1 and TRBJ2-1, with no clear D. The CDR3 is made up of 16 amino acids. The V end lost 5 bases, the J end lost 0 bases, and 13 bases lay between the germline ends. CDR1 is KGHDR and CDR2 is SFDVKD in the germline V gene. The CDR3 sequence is CATSASNLNSYNEQFF. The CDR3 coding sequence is TGTGCCACCAGTGCATCCAACTTGAACTCCTACAATGAGCAGTTCTTC.

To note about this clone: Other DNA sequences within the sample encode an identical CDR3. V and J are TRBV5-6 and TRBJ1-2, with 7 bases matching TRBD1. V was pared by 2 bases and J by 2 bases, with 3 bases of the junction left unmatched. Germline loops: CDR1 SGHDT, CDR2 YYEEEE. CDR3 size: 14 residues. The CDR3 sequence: CASSFGQANYGYTF. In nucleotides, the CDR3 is TGTGCCAGCAGCTTCGGACAGGCGAACTATGGCTACACCTTC.

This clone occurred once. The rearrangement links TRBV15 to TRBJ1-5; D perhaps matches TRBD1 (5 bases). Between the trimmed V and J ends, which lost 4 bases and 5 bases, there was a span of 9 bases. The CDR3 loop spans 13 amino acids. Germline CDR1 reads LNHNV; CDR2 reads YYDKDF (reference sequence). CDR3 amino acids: CATSMTDYQPQHF. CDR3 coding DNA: TGTGCCACCAGCATGACAGATTATCAGCCCCAGCATTTT.

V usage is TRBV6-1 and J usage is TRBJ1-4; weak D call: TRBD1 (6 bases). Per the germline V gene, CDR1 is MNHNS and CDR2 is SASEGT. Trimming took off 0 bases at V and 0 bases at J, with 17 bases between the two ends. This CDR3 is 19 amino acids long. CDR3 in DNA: TGTGCCAGCAGTGAAGCGCTAGGACAGCTGGCTGCAACTAATGAAAAACTGTTTTTT. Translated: CASSEALGQLAATNEKLFF.

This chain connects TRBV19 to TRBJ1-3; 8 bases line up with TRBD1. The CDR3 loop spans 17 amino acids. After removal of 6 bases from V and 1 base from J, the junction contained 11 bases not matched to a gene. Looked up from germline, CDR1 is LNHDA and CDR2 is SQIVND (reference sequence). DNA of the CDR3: TGTGCCAGTAGGCCGGGACAGGCGAGGATTTCTGGAAACACCATATATTTT. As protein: CASRPGQARISGNTIYF.

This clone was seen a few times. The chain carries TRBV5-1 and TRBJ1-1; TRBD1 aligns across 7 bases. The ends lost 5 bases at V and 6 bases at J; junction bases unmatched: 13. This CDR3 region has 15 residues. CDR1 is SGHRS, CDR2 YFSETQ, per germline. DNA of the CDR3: TGCGCCAGCAGTTTAACGGACAGGCCCGGATCTGAAGCTTTCTTT. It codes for CASSLTDRPGSEAFF.

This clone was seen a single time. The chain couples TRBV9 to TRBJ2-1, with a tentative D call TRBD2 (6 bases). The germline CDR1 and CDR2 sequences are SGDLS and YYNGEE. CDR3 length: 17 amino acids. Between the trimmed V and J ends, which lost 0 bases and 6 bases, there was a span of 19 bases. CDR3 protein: CASSVAERETRVNEQFF. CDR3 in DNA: TGTGCCAGCAGCGTAGCTGAGAGGGAGACTAGGGTCAATGAGCAGTTCTTC.

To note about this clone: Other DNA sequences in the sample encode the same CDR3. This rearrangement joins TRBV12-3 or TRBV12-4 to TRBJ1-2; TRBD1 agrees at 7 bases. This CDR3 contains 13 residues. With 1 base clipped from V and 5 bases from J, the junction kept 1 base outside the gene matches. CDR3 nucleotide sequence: TGTGCCAGCAGTTTAGTGACAGGGTATGGCTACACCTTC. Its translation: CASSLVTGYGYTF.

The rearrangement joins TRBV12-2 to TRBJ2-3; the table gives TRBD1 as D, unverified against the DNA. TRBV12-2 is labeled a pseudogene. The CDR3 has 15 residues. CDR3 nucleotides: TGTGCACGAGCAACAGGGGGCGATAACACAGATACGCAGTATTTT. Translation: CARATGGDNTDTQYF.

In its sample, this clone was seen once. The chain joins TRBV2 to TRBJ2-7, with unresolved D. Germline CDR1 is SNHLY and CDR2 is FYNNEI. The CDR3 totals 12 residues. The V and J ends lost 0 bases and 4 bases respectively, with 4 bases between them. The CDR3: CASSEAVYEQYF. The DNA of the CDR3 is TGTGCCAGCAGTGAAGCCGTTTACGAGCAGTACTTC. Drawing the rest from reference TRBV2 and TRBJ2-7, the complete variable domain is EPEVTQTPSHQVTQMGQEVILRCVPISNHLYFYWYRQILGQKVEFLVSFYNNEISEKSEIFDDQFSVERPDGSNFTLKIRSTKLEDSAMYFCASSEAVYEQYFGPGTRLTVT.

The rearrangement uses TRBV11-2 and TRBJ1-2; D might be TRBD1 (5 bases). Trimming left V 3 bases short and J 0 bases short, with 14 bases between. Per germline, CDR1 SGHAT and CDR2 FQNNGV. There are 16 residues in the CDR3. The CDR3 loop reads CASSFSPGFANYGYTF. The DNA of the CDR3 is TGTGCCAGCAGCTTCTCGCCAGGGTTTGCTAACTATGGCTACACCTTC.

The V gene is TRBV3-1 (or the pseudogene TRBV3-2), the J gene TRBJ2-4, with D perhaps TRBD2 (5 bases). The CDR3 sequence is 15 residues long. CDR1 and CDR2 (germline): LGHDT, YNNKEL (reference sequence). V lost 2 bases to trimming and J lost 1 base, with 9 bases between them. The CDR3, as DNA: TGTGCCAGCAGCCAACTAGCCTATGCCAAAAACATTCAGTACTTC. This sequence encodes CASSQLAYAKNIQYF.